The clone carrying this T cell receptor beta chain was picked up a small number of times. The antigen is unknown. Since all of the isolated RNA was reverse transcribed, expressed TCRB transcripts were what got sequenced. Measured with immunoSEQ multiplex PCR; TCRdb has only the in-frame clones, and not every one. The profile shows 900,000 or so clones, under 20% of them singletons. This sample stems from a study of beta chain features in type 1 diabetes. The J segment lost 5 bases and the V segment lost 0 bases, leaving 7 bases of the junction unmatched. The CDR3 runs 16 residues. Per germline, CDR1 SGHAT and CDR2 FQNNGV. Broader study findings: Researchers reported that naive, central memory and Treg TCRB repertoires appeared more similar in patients than in healthy donors. Moderate but significant shortening of TCRB CDR3s was recorded in all four CD4+ subsets from Type 1 diabetes patients.

This receptor was taken from a woman in her late teens or twenties in good health. The rearrangement joins TRBV11-2 to TRBJ2-3; TRBD2 matches at 8 bases. The sequencing input was naive CD4+ T cells from blood. The CDR3 loop is CASSLDLALAGDTQYF. CDR3 sequence (DNA): TGTGCCAGCAGCTTAGATCTAGCCCTAGCGGGAGATACGCAGTATTTT.